Given below is one T cell receptor beta chain in context. This CDR3 has 13 residues. CDR1 and CDR2 from the germline V gene are LGHNA and YNFKEQ. The primer mix had 60 Vbeta and 13 Jbeta primers. Original processing methods: Later analysis identified tens of millions of unique TCR beta chains, approximately 11 million shared. The protocol was immunoSEQ multiplex PCR, while the TCRdb copy is restricted to in-frame clones and leaves out a portion. The DNA was the basis for D and trimming; V, J and clone size are from that table. The data hold almost 200,000 clones, with about 85% observed a single time. The sample is drawn from a study of cytomegalovirus exposure and HLA in healthy donors.

The V call is TRBV4-2, the J call TRBJ2-5, with a weak D call TRBD1 (5 bases). The end of the DNA is better explained by TRBJ2-7, so the J call may be wrong. The clonotype was recovered from a male donor in good health and CMV-seropositive. The sequencing input was PBMCs. The CDR3, as DNA: TGTGCCAGCAGCCAAACAGGCTCCTACGAGCAGTACTTC. Its translation is CASSQTGSYEQYF.